The text below deals with one T cell receptor (beta chain). Libraries were prepared by immunoSEQ multiplex PCR; TCRdb keeps only in-frame clonotypes and omits some of them. The sample shows about 190,000 clones, roughly three quarters of them seen only once. This sample is drawn from a study of blood T cell repertoires in COVID-19. The CDR3 length is 13 residues. The germline V and J ends were trimmed by 4 bases and 5 bases, with 12 bases remaining between them. CDR1 is MGHRA and CDR2 is YSYEKL in the germline V gene. Sequencing was done on a sample of PBMCs or T cells enriched from blood (not recorded which). The gene calls are TRBV4-1 and TRBJ2-7, with D possibly TRBD2 on 6 matching bases. This receptor was taken from a woman aged 45-60 years with acute COVID-19. The DNA of the CDR3 is TGCGCCAGCAGCCCGACTAGTTTCAACGAGCAGTACGTC. Residues: CASSPTSFNEQYV.